These 11 T cell receptor beta chains came from one sample sequenced in a study of control samples from healthy donors and cancer patients (dated by TCRdb to 2018 to 2021). The method was the immunoSEQ multiplex PCR assay. In TCRdb, the immuneACCESS table is reduced to in-frame sequences with V and J assigned. These tables do not hold every clone; where another copy was compared, an unresolved V gene accounts for under half, and the others remain unexplained. For this sample there are 390,000 or so clones; more than 80% appear just once. Of the sample, 5% to 7% falls within the top ten clones. What was sequenced was PBMCs. These receptors all stem from a man aged 35-49 years with head and neck cancer.

This rearrangement joins TRBV11-3 to TRBJ2-2; TRBD2 matches at 7 bases. This CDR3 region has 17 residues. Germline trimming cut 0 bases from V and 6 bases from J; bases unmatched to any gene: 10. Germline V lookup: CDR1 SGHNT, CDR2 YENEEA. The CDR3 loop reads CASSLDGRGVYPGELFF. CDR3 sequence (DNA): TGTGCCAGCAGCTTAGATGGACGGGGGGTTTACCCCGGGGAGCTGTTTTTT.

As DNA, the CDR3 is TGCAGTGCTAGTACTTCTTTGGGGCAGGAAGAGACCCAGTACTTC. It codes for CSASTSLGQEETQYF. The chain couples TRBV20-1 to TRBJ2-5; a weak D match, TRBD1 (5 bases). This CDR3 region has 15 residues. Germline V gives CDR1 DFQATT, CDR2 SNEGSKA (reference sequence). V lost 3 bases and J 3 bases, leaving 17 bases between the germline ends.

The chain has TRBV6-5 and TRBJ1-2; 9 nucleotides line up with TRBD1. The junction had 11 bases not matched to a gene; V was cut back by 5 bases and J by 7 bases. The V gene's germline CDR1 is MNHEY and CDR2 SVGAGI. The CDR3 is 15 residues long. The CDR3 DNA sequence: TGTGCCAGCAGTCAAACCGACCGGGACAGGGCTGGCTACACCTTC. Residues: CASSQTDRDRAGYTF.

V is TRBV5-6 and J is TRBJ2-3, with 7 bases fitting TRBD2. Germline trimming cut 4 bases from V and 3 bases from J; bases unmatched to any gene: 8. The germline V gene encodes CDR1 SGHDT and CDR2 YYEEEE. The CDR3 is 15 amino acids. CDR3 amino acids: CASSPSGGGTDTQYF. The CDR3 DNA reads as TGTGCCAGCAGCCCGTCGGGGGGAGGGACAGATACGCAGTATTTT.

CDR3 sequence reads: CASSSGLGVEQFF. The CDR3 DNA reads TGTGCCAGCAGCTCAGGACTAGGTGTTGAGCAGTTCTTC. The chain joins TRBV7-2 to TRBJ2-1, with 7 nucleotides matching TRBD2. The CDR3 runs to 13 residues. The J segment lost 9 bases and the V segment lost 4 bases, leaving 6 bases of the junction unmatched. Per the germline V gene, CDR1 is SGHTA and CDR2 is FQGNSA.

The chain links TRBV28 to TRBJ2-3; D is tentatively TRBD1 or TRBD2 (5 bases each). This CDR3 contains 17 residues. With 6 bases removed from V and 0 bases from J, the gap between germline ends came to 19 bases. The V gene's germline CDR1 is MDHEN and CDR2 SYDVKM. In DNA form, the CDR3 reads TGTGCCAGCAGCCCCTTAGGGACGCCGACTAGCACAGATACGCAGTATTTT. It codes for CASSPLGTPTSTDTQYF.

The V gene is TRBV2, the J gene TRBJ2-4, with a tentative D call TRBD1 (6 bases). The germline V and J ends were trimmed by 5 bases and 4 bases, with 9 bases remaining between them. Germline CDR1 reads SNHLY; CDR2 reads FYNNEI. CDR3 length: 13 amino acids. CDR3 loop: CASSRDTKNIQYF. The DNA of the CDR3 is TGTGCCAGCAGTCGGGACACGAAAAACATTCAGTACTTC.

This chain connects TRBV5-4 to TRBJ1-2, with a possible D match to TRBD1 (6 bases). CDR1 and CDR2 from the germline V gene are SGHNT and YYREEE (reference sequence). The CDR3 sequence is 17 residues long. Deletions cut 3 bases from V and 7 bases from J, with 25 bases between. In nucleotides, the CDR3 is TGTGCCAGCAGCTCCCCAGCCCGGGGGGCACTTGTGGGTGGCTACACCTTC. The encoded protein is CASSSPARGALVGGYTF.

This rearrangement joins TRBV27 to TRBJ1-2; 7 bases are a match to TRBD1. The CDR3 consists of 15 residues. The V gene's germline CDR1 is MNHEY and CDR2 SMNVEV (reference sequence). The V gene end was trimmed by 2 bases and the J gene end by 2 bases; junction bases not matched to a gene: 5. CDR3 region: CASSLNQGGNYGYTF. The CDR3 DNA reads as TGTGCCAGCAGTTTAAACCAGGGGGGAAACTATGGCTACACCTTC.

The rearrangement uses TRBV28 and TRBJ2-1; tentatively, D is TRBD1 (6 bases). Germline values: CDR1 MDHEN, CDR2 SYDVKM. This CDR3 has 17 amino acids. The germline V and J ends were trimmed by 4 bases and 0 bases, with 16 bases remaining between them. CDR3: CASSSPGQPSSYNEQFF. In DNA form, the CDR3 reads TGTGCCAGCAGTTCACCGGGACAACCGAGCTCCTACAATGAGCAGTTCTTC.

This clone was detected only a few times. The CDR3 coding sequence is TGTGCCAGCAGTCTCTTGCCAGGCGGCTATGGCTACACCTTC. This translates into CASSLLPGGYGYTF. The V gene is TRBV11-2, the J gene TRBJ1-2, with D hard to call. V lost 6 bases and J 4 bases, leaving 15 bases between the germline ends. Per germline, CDR1 SGHAT and CDR2 FQNNGV. CDR3 length equals 14 residues. The full variable domain, rest sourced from reference TRBV11-2 and TRBJ1-2, is EAGVAQSPRYKIIEKRQSVAFWCNPISGHATLYWYQQILGQGPKLLIQFQNNGVVDDSQLPKDRFSAERLKGVDSTLKIQPAKLEDSAVYLCASSLLPGGYGYTFGSGTRLTVV.